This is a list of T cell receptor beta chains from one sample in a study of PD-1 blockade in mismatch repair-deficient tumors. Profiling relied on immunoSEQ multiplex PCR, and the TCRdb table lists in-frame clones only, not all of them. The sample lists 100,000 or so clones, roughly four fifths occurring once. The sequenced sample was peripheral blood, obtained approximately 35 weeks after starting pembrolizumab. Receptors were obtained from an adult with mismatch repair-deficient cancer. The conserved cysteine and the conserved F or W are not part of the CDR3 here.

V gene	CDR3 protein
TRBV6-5	ASSYSKGQKAYEQY
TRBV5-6	ASSPSGTHNEKLF
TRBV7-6	ASSLGAGVYGNTIY
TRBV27	ASSFGGYTLETQY
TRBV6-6	AVGGEKY
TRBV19	ASSPQGTDTQY
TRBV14	ASSRVLGTEAF
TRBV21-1	ASTDLGFGYT
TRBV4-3	ASSQGTANYGYT
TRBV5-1	ASRDGTGYNEQF
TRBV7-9	ASSLEAGPYEQY
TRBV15	ATSRPRESSYNEQF
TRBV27	ASRLSPGLNYGYT
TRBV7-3	ASSLGSQETQY
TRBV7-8	ASSLGDRDREKLF
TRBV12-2	ASRSAECQGDGEKLF
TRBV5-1	ASRDTASSTDTQY
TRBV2	ASRGGDTHNEQF
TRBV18	ASSPEDSIMNTEAF
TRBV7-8	ASSLHGQGANGYT
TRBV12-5	ASGSWTSGVPGTQY
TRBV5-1	ASATTGGFKDTQY
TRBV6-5	ASSYVHNSGNTIY
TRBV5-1	ASSLGTGGSFGYT
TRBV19	ASSVSRDQPQH
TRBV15	ATSRLRQNTEAF